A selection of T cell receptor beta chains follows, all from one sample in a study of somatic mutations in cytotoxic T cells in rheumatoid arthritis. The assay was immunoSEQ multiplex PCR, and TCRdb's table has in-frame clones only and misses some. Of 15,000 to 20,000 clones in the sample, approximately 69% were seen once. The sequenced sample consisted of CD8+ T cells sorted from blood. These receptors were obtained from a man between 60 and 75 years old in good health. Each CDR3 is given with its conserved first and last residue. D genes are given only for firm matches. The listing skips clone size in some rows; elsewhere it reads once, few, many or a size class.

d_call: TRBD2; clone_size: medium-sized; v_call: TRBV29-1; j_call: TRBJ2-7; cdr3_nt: TGCAGCGTTGAAGGAGCCGGGACTAGCGGGGACTACGAGCAGTACTTC; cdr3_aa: CSVEGAGTSGDYEQYF
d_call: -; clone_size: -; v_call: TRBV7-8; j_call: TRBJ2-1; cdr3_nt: TGTGCCAGCTTCTCCTGGGGGACACGCAAGGGGTACAATGAGCAGTTCTTC; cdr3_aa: CASFSWGTRKGYNEQFF
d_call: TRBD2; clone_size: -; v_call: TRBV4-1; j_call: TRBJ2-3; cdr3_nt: TGCGCCAGCAGCCAAGAGGGAAGGGCGGGGAGGGCAGATACGCAGTATTTT; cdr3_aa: CASSQEGRAGRADTQYF
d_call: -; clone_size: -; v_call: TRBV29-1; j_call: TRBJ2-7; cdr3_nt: TGCAGCGTTCAACTAGGTCTCTACGAGCAGTACTTC; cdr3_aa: CSVQLGLYEQYF
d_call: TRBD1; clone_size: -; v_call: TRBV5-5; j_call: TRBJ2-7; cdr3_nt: TGTGCCAGCAGCCCCTTGGACAGGACCTACGAGCAGTACTTC; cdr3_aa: CASSPLDRTYEQYF
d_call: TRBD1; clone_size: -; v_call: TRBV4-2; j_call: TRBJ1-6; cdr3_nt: TGTGCCAGCAGCCAAGATCTGGGGACAGGGGGCTCACCCCTCCACTTT; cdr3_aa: CASSQDLGTGGSPLHF
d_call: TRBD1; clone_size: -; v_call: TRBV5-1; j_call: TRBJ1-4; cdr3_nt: TGCGCCAGCAGCTCCCGACAGGGTATCAATGAAAAACTGTTTTTT; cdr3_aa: CASSSRQGINEKLFF
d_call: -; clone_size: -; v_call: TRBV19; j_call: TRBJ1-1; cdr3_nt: TGTGCCAGTAGTATAGATCTTGGAGTGAACACTGAAGCTTTCTTT; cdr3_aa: CASSIDLGVNTEAFF
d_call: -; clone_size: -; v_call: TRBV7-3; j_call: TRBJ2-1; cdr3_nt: TGTGCCAGCAGCTTAACTATTCGGAATGAGCAGTTCTTC; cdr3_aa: CASSLTIRNEQFF
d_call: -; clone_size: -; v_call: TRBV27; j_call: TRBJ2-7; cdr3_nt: TGTGCCAGCAGTTTCGGGACAAACTACGAGCAGTACTTC; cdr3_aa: CASSFGTNYEQYF
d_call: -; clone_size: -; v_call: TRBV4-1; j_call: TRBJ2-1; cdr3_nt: TGCGCCAGCAGCCCCGAGGTTAGCTCCTACAATGAGCAGTTCTTC; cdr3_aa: CASSPEVSSYNEQFF
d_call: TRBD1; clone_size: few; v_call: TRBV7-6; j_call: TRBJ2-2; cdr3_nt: TGTGCCAGCAGCCCCGGGACAGCGAACACCGGGGAGCTGTTTTTT; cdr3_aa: CASSPGTANTGELFF
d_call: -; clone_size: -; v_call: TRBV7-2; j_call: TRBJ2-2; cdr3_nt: TGTGCCAGCAGCTTCTTGACTTCCCGGGAGCTGTTTTTT; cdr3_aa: CASSFLTSRELFF
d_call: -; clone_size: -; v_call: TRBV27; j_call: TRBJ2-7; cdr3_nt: TGTGCCAGCAGTCCTACAGGTCCCTACGAGCAGTACTTC; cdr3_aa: CASSPTGPYEQYF
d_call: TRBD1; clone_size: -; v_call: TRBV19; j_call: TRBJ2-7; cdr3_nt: TGTGCCAGTAGCTATGGGACAGGGGCCTACGAGCAGTACTTC; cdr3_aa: CASSYGTGAYEQYF
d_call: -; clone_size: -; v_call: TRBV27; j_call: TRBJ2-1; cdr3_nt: TGTGCCAGCAGTTACTCCACTCTGGATGAGCAGTTCTTC; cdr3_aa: CASSYSTLDEQFF
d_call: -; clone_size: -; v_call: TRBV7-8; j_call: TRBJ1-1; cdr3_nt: TGTGCCAGCAGCTTAAATTGGCGGGGGAACACTGAAGCTTTCTTT; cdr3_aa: CASSLNWRGNTEAFF
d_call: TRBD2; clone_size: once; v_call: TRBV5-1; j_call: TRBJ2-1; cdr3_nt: TGCGCCAGCAGCTTGGCCCCTAGCGGGAGATACAATGAGCAGTTCTTC; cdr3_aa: CASSLAPSGRYNEQFF
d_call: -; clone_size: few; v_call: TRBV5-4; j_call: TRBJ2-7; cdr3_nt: TGTGCCAGCAGCTCCTCTTTTAATTCCTACGAGCAGTACTTC; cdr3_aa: CASSSSFNSYEQYF
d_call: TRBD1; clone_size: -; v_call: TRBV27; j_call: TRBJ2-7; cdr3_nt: TGTGCCAGCAGTTTAACTGGACAGGGGCGCGAGCAGTACTTC; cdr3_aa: CASSLTGQGREQYF
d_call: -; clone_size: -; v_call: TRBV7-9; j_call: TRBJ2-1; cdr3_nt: TGTGCCAGCAGCTATAGCGGCGAGGAGCAGTTCTTC; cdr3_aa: CASSYSGEEQFF
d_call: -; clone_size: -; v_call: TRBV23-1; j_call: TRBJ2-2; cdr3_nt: TGCGCCAGCACCCTGCGGGGAAAGGCCGGGGAGCTGTTTTTT; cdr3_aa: CASTLRGKAGELFF
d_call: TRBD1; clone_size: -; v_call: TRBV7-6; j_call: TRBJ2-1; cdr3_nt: TGTGCCAGCAGCTTAGCGCCGGGACAGGGGTCCTACAATGAGCAGTTCTTC; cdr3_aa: CASSLAPGQGSYNEQFF
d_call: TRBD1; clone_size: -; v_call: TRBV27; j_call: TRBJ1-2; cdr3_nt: TGTGCCAGCAGCCGGTGGGACAGGGAGGACTATGGCTACACCTTC; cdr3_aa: CASSRWDREDYGYTF
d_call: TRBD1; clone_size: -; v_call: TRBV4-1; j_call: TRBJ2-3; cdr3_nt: TGCGCCAGCAGCCACCGAACAGGGGATCTCACAGATACGCAGTATTTT; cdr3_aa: CASSHRTGDLTDTQYF
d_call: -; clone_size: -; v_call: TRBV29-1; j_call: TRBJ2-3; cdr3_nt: TGCAGCGTTGATGGTCGACAGACCACAGATACGCAGTATTTT; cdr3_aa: CSVDGRQTTDTQYF
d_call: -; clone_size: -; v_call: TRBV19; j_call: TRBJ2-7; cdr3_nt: TGTGCCAGTAGTATGTCAGTCTCCTACGAGCAGTACTTC; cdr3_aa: CASSMSVSYEQYF
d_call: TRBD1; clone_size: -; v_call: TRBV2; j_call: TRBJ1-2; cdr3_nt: TGTGCCAGCGGACAGGGGGCTGTAGACTATGGCTACACCTTC; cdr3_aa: CASGQGAVDYGYTF
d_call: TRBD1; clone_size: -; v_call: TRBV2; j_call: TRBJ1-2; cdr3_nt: TGTGCCACCACCGGACAGGGGAATGGCTACACCTTC; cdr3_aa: CATTGQGNGYTF
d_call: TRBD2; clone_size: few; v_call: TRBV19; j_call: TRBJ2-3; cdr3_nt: TGTGCCAGTAGTATTACTAGCGGGGACACAGATACGCAGTATTTT; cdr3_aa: CASSITSGDTDTQYF
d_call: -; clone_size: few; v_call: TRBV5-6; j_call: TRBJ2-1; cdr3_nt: TGTGCCAGCAGCTTGGGGGCAGGGTGGTACAATGAGCAGTTCTTC; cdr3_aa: CASSLGAGWYNEQFF
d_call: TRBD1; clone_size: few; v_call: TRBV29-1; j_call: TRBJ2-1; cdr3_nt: TGCAGCGGTATATCTTCGACAGGGGGCTTCTACAATGAGCAGTTCTTC; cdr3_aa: CSGISSTGGFYNEQFF
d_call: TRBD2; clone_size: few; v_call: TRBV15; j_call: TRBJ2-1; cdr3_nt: TGTGCCACCAGCAGTAGCGGGAGGGCCAATGAGCAGTTCTTC; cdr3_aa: CATSSSGRANEQFF
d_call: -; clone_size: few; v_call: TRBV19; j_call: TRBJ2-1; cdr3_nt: TGTGCCAGTAGTCTCCGGACAGGGAGGGATCTAAACAATGAGCAGTTCTTC; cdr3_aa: CASSLRTGRDLNNEQFF
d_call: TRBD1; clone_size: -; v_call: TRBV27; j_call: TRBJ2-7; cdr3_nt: TGTGCCAGCAGTTTCCTGATTCGAGACAGGGTCCCCTACGAGCAGTACTTC; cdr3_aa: CASSFLIRDRVPYEQYF
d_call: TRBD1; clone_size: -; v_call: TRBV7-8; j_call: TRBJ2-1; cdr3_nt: TGTGCCAGCAGCATAACCGGGACAGAATCTTACAATGAGCAGTTCTTC; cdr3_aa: CASSITGTESYNEQFF
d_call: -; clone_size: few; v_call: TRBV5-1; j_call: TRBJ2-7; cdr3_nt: TGCGCCAGCAGGAGCAGCGGCCTACCCCACGAGCAGTACTTC; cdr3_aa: CASRSSGLPHEQYF
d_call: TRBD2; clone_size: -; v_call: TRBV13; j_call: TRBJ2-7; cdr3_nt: TGTGCCAGCAGCGAAACCGGGACTAGCGGGGGCTACGAGCAGTACTTC; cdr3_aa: CASSETGTSGGYEQYF
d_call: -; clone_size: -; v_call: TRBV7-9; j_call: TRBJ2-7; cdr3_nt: TGTGCCAGCAGCGAACAGGTAACCTACGAGCAGTACTTC; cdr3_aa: CASSEQVTYEQYF
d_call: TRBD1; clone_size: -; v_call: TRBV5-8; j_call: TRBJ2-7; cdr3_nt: TGTGCCAGCAGGGGGACAGACTCCTACGAGCAGTACTTC; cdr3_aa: CASRGTDSYEQYF
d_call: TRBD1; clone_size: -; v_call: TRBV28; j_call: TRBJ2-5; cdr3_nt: TGTGCCAGCAGTCAAAGGACAGGGGGCCCAGAGACCCAGTACTTC; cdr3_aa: CASSQRTGGPETQYF
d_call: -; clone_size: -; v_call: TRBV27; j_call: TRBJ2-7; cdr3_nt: TGTGCCAGCAGTCCTACAGGGTACAGTTACGAGCAGTACTTC; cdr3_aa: CASSPTGYSYEQYF
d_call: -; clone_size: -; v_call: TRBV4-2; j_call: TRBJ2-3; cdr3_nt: TGTGCCAGCAGCCAGCTGAGTTCGAAGAAGACAGATACGCAGTATTTT; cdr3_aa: CASSQLSSKKTDTQYF
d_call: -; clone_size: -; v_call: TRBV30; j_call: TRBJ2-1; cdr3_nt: TGTGCCTGGAGTGCAGCGGGTTGGTTCTTC; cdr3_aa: CAWSAAGWFF
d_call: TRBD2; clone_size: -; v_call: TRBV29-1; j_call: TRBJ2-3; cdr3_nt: TGCAGCGTCCTGACGGGAGGGGGCACAGATACGCAGTATTTT; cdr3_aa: CSVLTGGGTDTQYF
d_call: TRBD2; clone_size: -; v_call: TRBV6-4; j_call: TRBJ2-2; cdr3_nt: TGTGCCAGCAGCCCTACTAGCGGGAGGAACACCGGGGAGCTGTTTTTT; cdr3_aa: CASSPTSGRNTGELFF
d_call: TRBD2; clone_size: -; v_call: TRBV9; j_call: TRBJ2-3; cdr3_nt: TGTGCCAGCAGCGTAGAGGGCGGGAGTTACACAGATACGCAGTATTTT; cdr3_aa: CASSVEGGSYTDTQYF
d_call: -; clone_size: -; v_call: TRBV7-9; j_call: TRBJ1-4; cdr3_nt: TGTGCCAGCAGCTTAGTGGGCAAAGTTGGTGAAAAACTGTTTTTT; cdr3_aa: CASSLVGKVGEKLFF
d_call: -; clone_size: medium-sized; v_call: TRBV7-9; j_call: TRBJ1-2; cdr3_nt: TGTGCCAGCGGCGATGGGGGGGGAATGGGTACTAGTTATGGCTACACCTTC; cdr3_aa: CASGDGGGMGTSYGYTF
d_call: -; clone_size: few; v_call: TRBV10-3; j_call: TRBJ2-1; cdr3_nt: TGTGCCATCAGGCTAGGACACATCAATGAGCAGTTCTTC; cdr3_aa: CAIRLGHINEQFF
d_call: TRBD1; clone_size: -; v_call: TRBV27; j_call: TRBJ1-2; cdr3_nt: TGTGCCAGCAGTCCTTACTGGACAGGGGGCTTTGGCTACACCTTC; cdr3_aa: CASSPYWTGGFGYTF
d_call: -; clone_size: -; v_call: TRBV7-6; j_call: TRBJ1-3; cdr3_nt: TGTGCCAGCAGCTTAGACGGGGATGGAAACACCATATATTTT; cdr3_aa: CASSLDGDGNTIYF
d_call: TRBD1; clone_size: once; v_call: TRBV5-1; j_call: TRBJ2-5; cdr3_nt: TGCGCCAGCAGCTTGGAAGGGGGCCAGAATTGGGAGACCCAGTACTTC; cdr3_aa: CASSLEGGQNWETQYF
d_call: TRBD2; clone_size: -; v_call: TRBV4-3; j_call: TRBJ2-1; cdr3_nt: TGCGCCAGCAGCCAAATGGCGGGAGTCTTGGATGAGCAGTTCTTC; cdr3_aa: CASSQMAGVLDEQFF